Listed here are 15 T cell receptor beta chains from one sample, sequenced in a study of T-cell reconstitution after alpha-beta-depleted transplantation in children. Using unique molecular identifiers, the investigators prepared the TCRbeta library. Using its own MiXCR run on the PCR reads, TCRdb lists one record per CDR3 protein. The sample lists under 850,000 distinct CDR3 sequences, about an eighth occurring once. The sequences come from PBMCs, collected before TCRalphabeta/CD19-depleted stem cell transplant. The origin of the receptors is a girl aged 2-10 years with congenital amegakaryocytic thrombocytopenia, due to receive a stem cell transplant.

This chain uses TRBV14 with TRBJ2-1; maybe TRBD2 (6 bases). The CDR3 loop spans 16 amino acids. V gave up 5 bases and J gave up 5 bases, with 19 bases separating them. Germline V lookup: CDR1 SGHDN, CDR2 FVKESK. This CDR3 reads CASSKLGTPSNNEQFF. The CDR3 region has the DNA TGTGCCAGCAGCAAGTTAGGGACTCCCTCTAACAATGAGCAGTTCTTC.

The rearrangement links TRBV30 to TRBJ2-1; 7 nucleotides line up with TRBD2. Trimming took 4 bases from V and 3 from J; bases not matched to a gene: 6. This CDR3 is 14 amino acids long. Per the germline V gene, CDR1 is GTSNPN and CDR2 is SVGIG (reference sequence). Written as DNA, the CDR3 is TGTGCCTGGATTGGCGGGAGTATCTACAATGAGCAGTTCTTC. Translating gives CAWIGGSIYNEQFF.

This clonotype was detected ten times or more. CDR3 loop: CASRGRRSDEQFF. Here the CDR3 DNA reads TGTGCCAGCCGGGGACGCCGGTCAGATGAGCAGTTCTTC. The chain combines TRBV6-2 or TRBV6-3 with TRBJ2-1; D may match TRBD1 or TRBD2 (5 bases each). Germline V gives CDR1 MNHEY, CDR2 SVGEGT. The CDR3 runs to 13 residues. With 8 bases removed from V and 8 bases from J, the gap between germline ends came to 16 bases.

This clonotype was recorded many times. The chain is built from TRBV12-3 or TRBV12-4 and TRBJ2-3; a possible D gene is TRBD2 (6 bases). The length of the CDR3 is 17 residues. Trimming left V 4 bases short and J 0 bases short, with 17 bases between. This chain's CDR3 is CASSWGSGRGSTDTQYF. Written as DNA, the CDR3 is TGTGCCAGCAGTTGGGGTAGCGGCCGAGGGAGCACAGATACGCAGTATTTT.

In DNA, the CDR3 is TGCGCCAGCAGCTTGGCAGGGACCCACTACGAGCAGTACTTC. This sequence encodes CASSLAGTHYEQYF. V gene TRBV5-1 combines with J gene TRBJ2-7, with D tentatively TRBD1 or TRBD2 (5 bases each). Germline assignment: CDR1 SGHRS and CDR2 YFSETQ. The CDR3 runs to 14 residues. With 0 bases removed from V and 3 bases from J, the gap between germline ends came to 10 bases.

Ten or more counts support this clonotype. The V gene is TRBV29-1, the J gene TRBJ2-7; TRBD1 or TRBD2 may be the D gene (5 bases each). V lost 6 bases to trimming and J lost 0 bases, with 18 bases between them. The germline V gene has CDR1 SQVTM and CDR2 ANQGSEA. This CDR3 region has 15 residues. The CDR3 region is CSVSGTKHRSYEQYF. The CDR3 DNA reads TGCAGCGTCTCCGGGACCAAACACCGCTCCTACGAGCAGTACTTC.

In this sample, this clonotype turned up many times. The genes are TRBV3-1 and TRBJ1-2; D gene uncertain. Trimming removed 5 bases at V and 0 bases at J, with 16 bases between. Germline assignment: CDR1 LGHDT and CDR2 YNNKEL (reference sequence). CDR3 length: 16 amino acids. As DNA, the CDR3 is TGTGCCAGCAGCTCCGGGTTTCAGTTAGCTAACTATGGCTACACCTTC. It translates to CASSSGFQLANYGYTF.

This clonotype has ten or more counts. V usage is TRBV4-2 and J usage is TRBJ2-1; D uncertain. The germline V and J ends were trimmed by 7 bases and 5 bases, with 18 bases remaining between them. CDR1 and CDR2 from the germline V gene are LGHNA and YNFKEQ. This CDR3 spans 15 amino acids. The CDR3 here is CASTNPWVSDNEQFF. CDR3 in DNA: TGTGCCAGCACCAACCCTTGGGTCTCGGACAATGAGCAGTTCTTC.

This clonotype was recorded at least ten times. This chain joins TRBV12-3 or TRBV12-4 and TRBJ2-5; TRBD2 matches 9 bases. The CDR3 spans 17 residues. The V gene end was trimmed by 5 bases and the J gene end by 1 base; junction bases not matched to a gene: 11. The CDR3 spells CASSPKVLAGLQETQYF. The CDR3 coding sequence is TGTGCCAGCAGTCCCAAAGTACTAGCGGGCCTCCAAGAGACCCAGTACTTC.

This clonotype was seen repeatedly, ten times or more. This rearrangement joins TRBV4-1 to TRBJ1-1; the D gene is possibly TRBD1 (6 bases). This CDR3 has 16 amino acids. Germline CDR1 is MGHRA and CDR2 is YSYEKL. Deletions cut 0 bases from V and 4 bases from J, with 15 bases between. CDR3 DNA sequence: TGCGCCAGCAGCCAAGATCCCGGGGGGCTATTCACTGAAGCTTTCTTT. Protein: CASSQDPGGLFTEAFF.

The rearrangement uses TRBV11-2 and TRBJ2-1; 9 nucleotides match TRBD1. CDR3 length: 17 amino acids. From germline, CDR1 is SGHAT and CDR2 FQNNGV. The V and J ends lost 5 bases and 5 bases, in that order; junction bases with no gene match: 13. In nucleotides, the CDR3 is TGTGCCAGCAGCCCCCTGCGCCGGGACAGGGACCACAATGAGCAGTTCTTC. It translates to CASSPLRRDRDHNEQFF.

The CDR3 DNA follows: TGCAGCGTGGGGGCCGGACAGGGGGCAGATACGCAGTATTTT. It yields the protein CSVGAGQGADTQYF. The chain couples TRBV29-1 to TRBJ2-3; 10 positions agree with TRBD1. The V and J ends lost 6 bases and 4 bases, in that order; junction bases with no gene match: 7. The CDR3 runs 14 residues. CDR1 and CDR2 from the germline V gene are SQVTM and ANQGSEA.

A word on this clonotype: The junction departs from the called germline gene at one end, perhaps through a read error. Written as DNA, the CDR3 is TGCGCCAGCAGCTTTGGGACTAGCGGAGAGACCCATTACTTC. It is translated as CASSFGTSGETHYF. This chain links TRBV5-1 with TRBJ2-5, with 11 bases aligning to TRBD2. The CDR3 covers 14 residues. The germline CDR1 and CDR2 sequences are SGHRS and YFSETQ.

The table lists this clonotype with many counts. The V gene is TRBV10-3, the J gene TRBJ2-7; 8 bases map to TRBD2. There are 15 residues in the CDR3. V lost 0 bases, J lost 0 bases, and 1 base stayed unmatched. Germline-derived CDR1 and CDR2 are ENHRY and SYGVKD. CDR3 protein: CAISESSGSSYEQYF. The CDR3 nucleotides read TGTGCCATCAGTGAGTCGAGCGGGAGCTCCTACGAGCAGTACTTC.

This clonotype was detected many times. The chain joins TRBV5-1 to TRBJ2-3, with D perhaps TRBD2 (6 bases). The CDR3 covers 14 residues. The ends were cut back, 1 base at V and 9 bases at J, with 15 bases in the middle. Germline V CDR1 and CDR2: SGHRS, YFSETQ. The CDR3 sequence: CASSLTRTTPTQYF. CDR3 bases: TGCGCCAGCAGCTTGACGCGGACTACACCCACGCAGTATTTT. Combining the CDR3 with reference TRBV5-1 and TRBJ2-3 gives the whole variable domain KAGVTQTPRYLIKTRGQQVTLSCSPISGHRSVSWYQQTPGQGLQFLFEYFSETQRNKGNFPGRFSGRQFSNSRSEMNVSTLELGDSALYLCASSLTRTTPTQYFGPGTRLTVL.